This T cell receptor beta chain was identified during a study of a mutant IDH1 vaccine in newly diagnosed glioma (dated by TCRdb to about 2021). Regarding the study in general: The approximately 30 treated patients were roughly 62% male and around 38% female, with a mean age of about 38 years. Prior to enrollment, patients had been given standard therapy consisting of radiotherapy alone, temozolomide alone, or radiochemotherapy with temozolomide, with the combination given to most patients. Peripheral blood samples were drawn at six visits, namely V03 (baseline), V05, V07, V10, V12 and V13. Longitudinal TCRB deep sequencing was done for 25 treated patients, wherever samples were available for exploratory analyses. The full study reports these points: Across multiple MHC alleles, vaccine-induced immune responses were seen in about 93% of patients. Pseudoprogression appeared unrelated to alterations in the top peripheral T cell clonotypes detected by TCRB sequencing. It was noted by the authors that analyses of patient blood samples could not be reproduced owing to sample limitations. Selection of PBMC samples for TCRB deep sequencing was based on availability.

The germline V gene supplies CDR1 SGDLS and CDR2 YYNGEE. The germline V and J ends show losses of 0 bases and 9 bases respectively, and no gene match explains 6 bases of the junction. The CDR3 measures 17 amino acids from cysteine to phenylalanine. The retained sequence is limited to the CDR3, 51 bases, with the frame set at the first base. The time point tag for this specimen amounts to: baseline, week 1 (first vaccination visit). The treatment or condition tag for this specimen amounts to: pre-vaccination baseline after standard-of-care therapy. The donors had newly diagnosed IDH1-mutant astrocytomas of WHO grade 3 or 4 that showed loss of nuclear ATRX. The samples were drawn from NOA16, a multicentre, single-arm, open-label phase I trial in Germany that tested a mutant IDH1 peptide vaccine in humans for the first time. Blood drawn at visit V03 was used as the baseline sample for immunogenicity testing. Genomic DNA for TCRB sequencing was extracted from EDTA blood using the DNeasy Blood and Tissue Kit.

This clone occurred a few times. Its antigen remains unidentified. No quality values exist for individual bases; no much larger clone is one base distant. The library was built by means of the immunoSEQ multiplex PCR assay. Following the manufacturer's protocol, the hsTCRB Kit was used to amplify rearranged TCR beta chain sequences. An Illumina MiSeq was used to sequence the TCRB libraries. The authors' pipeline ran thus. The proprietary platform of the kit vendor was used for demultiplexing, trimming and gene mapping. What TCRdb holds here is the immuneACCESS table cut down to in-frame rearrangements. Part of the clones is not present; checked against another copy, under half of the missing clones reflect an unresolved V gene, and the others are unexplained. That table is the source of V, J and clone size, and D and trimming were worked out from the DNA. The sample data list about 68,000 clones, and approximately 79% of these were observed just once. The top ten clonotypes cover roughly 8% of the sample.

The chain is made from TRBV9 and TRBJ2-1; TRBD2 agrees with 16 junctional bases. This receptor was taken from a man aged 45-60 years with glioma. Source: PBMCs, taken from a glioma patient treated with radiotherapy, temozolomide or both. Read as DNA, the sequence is TGTGCCAGCAGCGTAGAAACGGGACTAGCGGGGGGGGGTGAGCAGTTCTTC. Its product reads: CASSVETGLAGGGEQFF.